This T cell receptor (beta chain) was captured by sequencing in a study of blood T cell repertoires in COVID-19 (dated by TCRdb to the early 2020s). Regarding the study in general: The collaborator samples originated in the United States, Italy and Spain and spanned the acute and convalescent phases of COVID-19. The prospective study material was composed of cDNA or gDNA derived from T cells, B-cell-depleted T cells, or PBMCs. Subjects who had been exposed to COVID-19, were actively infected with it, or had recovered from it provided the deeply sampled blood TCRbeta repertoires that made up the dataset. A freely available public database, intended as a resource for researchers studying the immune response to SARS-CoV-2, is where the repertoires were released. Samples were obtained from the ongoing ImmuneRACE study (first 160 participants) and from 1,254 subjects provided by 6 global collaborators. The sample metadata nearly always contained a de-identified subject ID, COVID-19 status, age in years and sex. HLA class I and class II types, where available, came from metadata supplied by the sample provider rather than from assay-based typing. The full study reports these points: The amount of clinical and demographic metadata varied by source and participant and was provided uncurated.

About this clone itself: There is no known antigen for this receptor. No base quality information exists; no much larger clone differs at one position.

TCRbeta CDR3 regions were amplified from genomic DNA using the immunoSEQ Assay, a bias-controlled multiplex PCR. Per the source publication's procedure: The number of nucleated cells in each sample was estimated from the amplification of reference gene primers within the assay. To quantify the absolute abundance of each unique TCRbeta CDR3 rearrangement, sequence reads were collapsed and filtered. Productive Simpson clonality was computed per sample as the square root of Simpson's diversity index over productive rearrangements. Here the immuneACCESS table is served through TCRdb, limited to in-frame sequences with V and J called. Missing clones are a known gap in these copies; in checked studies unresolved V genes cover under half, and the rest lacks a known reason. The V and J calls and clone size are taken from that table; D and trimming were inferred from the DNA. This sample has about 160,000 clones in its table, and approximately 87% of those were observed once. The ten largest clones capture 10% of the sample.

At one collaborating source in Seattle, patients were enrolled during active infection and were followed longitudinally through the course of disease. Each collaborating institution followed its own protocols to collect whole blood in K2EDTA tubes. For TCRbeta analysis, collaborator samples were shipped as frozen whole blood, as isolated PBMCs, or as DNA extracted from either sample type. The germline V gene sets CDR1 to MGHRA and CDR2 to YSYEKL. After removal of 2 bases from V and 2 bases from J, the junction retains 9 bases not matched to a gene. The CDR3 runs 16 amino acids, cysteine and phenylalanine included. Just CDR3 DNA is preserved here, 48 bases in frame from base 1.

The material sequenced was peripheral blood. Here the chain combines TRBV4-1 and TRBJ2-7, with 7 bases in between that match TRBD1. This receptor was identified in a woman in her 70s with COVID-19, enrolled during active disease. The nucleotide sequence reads TGCGCCAGCAGCCAAAGGCATCGGGACAGTACCTACGAGCAGTACTTC. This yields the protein CASSQRHRDSTYEQYF.